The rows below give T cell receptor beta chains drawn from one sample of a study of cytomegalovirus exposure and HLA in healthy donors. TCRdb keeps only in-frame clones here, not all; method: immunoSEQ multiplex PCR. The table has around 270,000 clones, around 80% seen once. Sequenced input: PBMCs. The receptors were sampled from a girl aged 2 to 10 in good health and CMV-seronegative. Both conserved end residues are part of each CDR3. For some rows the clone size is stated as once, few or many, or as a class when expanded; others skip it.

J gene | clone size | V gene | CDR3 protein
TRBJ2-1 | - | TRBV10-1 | CASSGTPGLGGNEQFF
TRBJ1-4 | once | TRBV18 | CASSRDSRNYNEKLFF
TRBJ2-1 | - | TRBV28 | CASRTSGSRGEQFF
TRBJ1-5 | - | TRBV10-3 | CAISAGADNQPQHF
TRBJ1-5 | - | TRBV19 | CASSPVGARNQPQHF
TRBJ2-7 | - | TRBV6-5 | CASSYLTGRYEQYF
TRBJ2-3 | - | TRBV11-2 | CASSLYTGGPGDTQYF
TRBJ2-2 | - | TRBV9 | CASSGSGGFGELFF
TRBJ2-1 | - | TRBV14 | CASSRGTSGFAEQFF
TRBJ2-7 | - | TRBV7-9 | CASSLFGGVYEQYF
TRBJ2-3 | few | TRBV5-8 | CASSLSSGGWGDTQYF
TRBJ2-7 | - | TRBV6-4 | CASTAGTENSYEQYF
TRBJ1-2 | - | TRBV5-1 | CASSSGTNYGYTF
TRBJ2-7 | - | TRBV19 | CASSNRDPGVGQYF
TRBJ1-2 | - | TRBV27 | CASSLTLELGAFYGYTF
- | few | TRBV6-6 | CASSYIRLAGGYEQYF
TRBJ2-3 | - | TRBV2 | CASLLENSDTQYF
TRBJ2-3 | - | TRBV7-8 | CASSLGSAGGSTDTQYF
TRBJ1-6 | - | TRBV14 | CASSQVGGGYNSPLHF
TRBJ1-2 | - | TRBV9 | CASSLNTWGPYGYTF
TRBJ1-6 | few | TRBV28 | CASSLPPGGGGNSPLHF
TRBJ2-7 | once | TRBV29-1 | CSVEEIRTSGRIGEQYF
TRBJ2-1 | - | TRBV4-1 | CASSQTSGTYNEQFF
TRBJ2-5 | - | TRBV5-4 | CASSSPGGGGRETQYF
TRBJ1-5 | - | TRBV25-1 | CASSVSWEGSPQHF
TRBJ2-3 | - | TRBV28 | CASSRRDRADTQYF
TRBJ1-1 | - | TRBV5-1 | CASRQRQGGNTEAFF
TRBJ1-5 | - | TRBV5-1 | CASSPLEMNQPQHF
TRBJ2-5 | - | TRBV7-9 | CASSLTGLRETQYF
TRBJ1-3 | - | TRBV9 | CASAETGVSGNTIYF
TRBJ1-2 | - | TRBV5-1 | CASSLDSYGYTF
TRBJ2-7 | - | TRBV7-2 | CASSLVGPNYEQYF
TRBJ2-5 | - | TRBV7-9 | CASSLPPQGQETQYF
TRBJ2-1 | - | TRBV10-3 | CAITTPGGNEQFF
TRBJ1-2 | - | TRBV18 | CASFPGTGENYGYTF
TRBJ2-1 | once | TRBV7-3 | CASSSPGGQNEQFF
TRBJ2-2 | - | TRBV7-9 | CSSRTGQGIVAGELFF
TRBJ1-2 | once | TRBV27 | CASRAGSIHTF
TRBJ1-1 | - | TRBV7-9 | CSSSPKRGNTEAFF
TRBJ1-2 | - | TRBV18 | CASSPRARTGYGYTF
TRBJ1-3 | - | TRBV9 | CASSVTGQKLGNTIYF
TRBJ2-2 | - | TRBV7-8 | CASSLRGGTGELFF
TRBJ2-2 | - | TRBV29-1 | CSVTENTGELFF
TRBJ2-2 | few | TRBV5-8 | CASSLDNRGGTGELFF
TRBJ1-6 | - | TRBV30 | CALAAGLRDNSPLHF
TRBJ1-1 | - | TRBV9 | CASSVAGWNTEAFF
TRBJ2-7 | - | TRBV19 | CARPEGTVYEQYF
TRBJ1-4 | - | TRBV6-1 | CASIGGFNEKLFF
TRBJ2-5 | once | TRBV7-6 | CASSLASGVMETQYF
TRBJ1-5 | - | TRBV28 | CASSLGQGSQPQHF
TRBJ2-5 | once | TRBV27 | CASSLSGPFIAQYF
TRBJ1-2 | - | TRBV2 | CASISDREYGYTF
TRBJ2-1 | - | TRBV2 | CASTPPGVYEQFF
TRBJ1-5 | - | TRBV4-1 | CASSQDLGANQPQHF
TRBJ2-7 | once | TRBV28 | CASRVGQIYEQYF
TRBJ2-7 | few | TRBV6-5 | CASRPGQGPYEQYF
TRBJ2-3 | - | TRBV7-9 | CASGGADTQYF
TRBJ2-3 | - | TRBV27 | CASIPIAGGRDTQYF
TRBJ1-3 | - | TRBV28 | CASRHPGQIFGAHTIYF
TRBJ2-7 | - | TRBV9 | CASSVAPGTAYEQYF